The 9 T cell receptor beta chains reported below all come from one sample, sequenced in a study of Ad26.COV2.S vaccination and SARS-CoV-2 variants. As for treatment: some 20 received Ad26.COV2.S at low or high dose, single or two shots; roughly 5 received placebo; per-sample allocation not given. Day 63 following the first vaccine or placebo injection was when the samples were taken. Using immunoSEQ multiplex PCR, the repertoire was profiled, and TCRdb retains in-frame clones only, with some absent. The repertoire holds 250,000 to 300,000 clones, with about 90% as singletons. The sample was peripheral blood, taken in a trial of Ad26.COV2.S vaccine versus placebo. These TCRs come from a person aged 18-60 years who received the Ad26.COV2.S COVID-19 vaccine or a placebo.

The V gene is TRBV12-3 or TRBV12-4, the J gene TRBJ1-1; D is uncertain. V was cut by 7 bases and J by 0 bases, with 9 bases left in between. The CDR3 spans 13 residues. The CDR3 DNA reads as TGTGCCAGCATTAAGTCCTTGAACACTGAAGCTTTCTTT. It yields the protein CASIKSLNTEAFF.

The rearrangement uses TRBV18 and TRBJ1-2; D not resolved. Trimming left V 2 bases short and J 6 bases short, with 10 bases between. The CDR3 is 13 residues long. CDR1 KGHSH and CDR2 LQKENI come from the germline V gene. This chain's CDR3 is CASSPGPENGYTF. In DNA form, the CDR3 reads TGTGCCAGCTCACCAGGCCCGGAGAATGGCTACACCTTC.

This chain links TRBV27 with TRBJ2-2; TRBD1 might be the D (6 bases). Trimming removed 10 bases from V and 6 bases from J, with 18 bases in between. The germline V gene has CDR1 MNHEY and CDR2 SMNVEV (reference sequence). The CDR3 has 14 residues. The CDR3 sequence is CATGAGVQPGELFF. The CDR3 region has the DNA TGTGCCACCGGGGCAGGGGTGCAACCCGGGGAGCTGTTTTTT.

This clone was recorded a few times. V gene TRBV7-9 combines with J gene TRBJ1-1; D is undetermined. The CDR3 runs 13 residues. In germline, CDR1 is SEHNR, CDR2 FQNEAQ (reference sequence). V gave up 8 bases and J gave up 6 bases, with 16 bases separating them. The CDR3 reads CASRAVEHSEAFF. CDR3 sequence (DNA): TGTGCCAGCCGGGCAGTAGAACACTCTGAAGCTTTCTTT.

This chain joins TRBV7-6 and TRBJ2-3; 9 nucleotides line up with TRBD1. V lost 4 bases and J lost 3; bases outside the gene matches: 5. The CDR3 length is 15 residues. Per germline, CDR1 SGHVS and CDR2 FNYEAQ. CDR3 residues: CASSSTGGDTDTQYF. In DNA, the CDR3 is TGTGCCAGCAGCTCCACAGGGGGCGATACAGATACGCAGTATTTT.

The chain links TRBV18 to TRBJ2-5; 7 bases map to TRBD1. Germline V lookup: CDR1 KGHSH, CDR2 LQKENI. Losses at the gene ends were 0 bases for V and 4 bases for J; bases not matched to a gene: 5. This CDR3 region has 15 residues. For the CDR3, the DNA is TGTGCCAGCTCACCACCTACGAACAGGGGAGAGACCCAGTACTTC. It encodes CASSPPTNRGETQYF. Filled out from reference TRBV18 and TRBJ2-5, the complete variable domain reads NAGVMQNPRHLVRRRGQEARLRCSPMKGHSHVYWYRQLPEEGLKFMVYLQKENIIDESGMPKERFSAEFPKEGPSILRIQQVVRGDSAAYFCASSPPTNRGETQYFGPGTRLLVL.

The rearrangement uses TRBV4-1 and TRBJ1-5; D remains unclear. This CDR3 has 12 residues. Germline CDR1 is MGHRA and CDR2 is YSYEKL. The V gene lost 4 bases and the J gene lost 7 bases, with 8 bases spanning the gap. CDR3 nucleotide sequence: TGCGCCAGCAGCCTCCCGGGGCAGCCCCAGCATTTT. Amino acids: CASSLPGQPQHF.

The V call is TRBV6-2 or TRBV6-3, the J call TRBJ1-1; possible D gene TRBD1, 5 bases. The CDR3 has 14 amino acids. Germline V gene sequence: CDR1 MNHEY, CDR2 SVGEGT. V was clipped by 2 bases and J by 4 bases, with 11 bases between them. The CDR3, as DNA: TGTGCCAGCAGTTACGGGGACTCTCTCACTGAAGCTTTCTTT. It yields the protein CASSYGDSLTEAFF.

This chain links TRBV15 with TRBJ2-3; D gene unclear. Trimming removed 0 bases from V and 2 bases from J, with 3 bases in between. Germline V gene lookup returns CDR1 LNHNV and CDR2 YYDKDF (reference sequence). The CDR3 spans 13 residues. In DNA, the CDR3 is TGTGCCACCAGCAGAGAGTACACAGATACGCAGTATTTT. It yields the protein CATSREYTDTQYF.